The entry below gives a single T cell receptor beta chain sequence along with its context. Its antigen is not known. The data originate from a study of neoadjuvant nivolumab and ipilimumab in lung cancer. At the level of the study: The combination arm added day-1 ipilimumab 1 mg/kg to nivolumab 3 mg/kg on days 1, 15, 29.

Study results and limitations: Higher pretherapy blood TCR richness went with higher resected-tumor richness.

The CDR3 contains 15 residues. Trimming left V 6 bases short and J 4 bases short, with 18 bases between. In germline, CDR1 is MNHNS, CDR2 SASEGT. Method: immunoSEQ multiplex PCR; TCRdb's copy keeps in-frame clones and lacks some. The sample yields tens of thousands of clones, around 89% seen once. V is TRBV6-1 and J is TRBJ1-1; D gene unclear. This sequence was found in an adult with non-small cell lung cancer. Some clones in this sample may be carry-over from other donors' samples. The sequencing used blood, collected before neoadjuvant nivolumab, alone or with ipilimumab. As DNA, the CDR3 is TGTGCCAGCAGCCTAATGGGTGTAGGGTCCACTGAAGCTTTCTTT. This sequence encodes CASSLMGVGSTEAFF.